This T cell receptor (beta chain) was captured by sequencing in a study of OX40 agonist ivuxolimab in advanced cancers. Study-wide background: At 0.01 to 10 mg/kg, ivuxolimab was administered intravenously to patients every 2 weeks.

Germline V gene sequence: CDR1 SSHAT, CDR2 FNYEAQ (reference sequence). V lost 1 base to trimming and J lost 8 bases, with 9 bases between them. There are 13 residues in the CDR3. Assay used: immunoSEQ multiplex PCR; TCRdb lists only in-frame clones, some missing. The sample has tens of thousands of clones; around four fifths are singletons. This clonotype was obtained from an adult with an advanced solid tumor such as melanoma, head and neck, liver or kidney cancer. The source was CD4+ or CD8+ T cells sorted from blood, collected in a trial of the OX40 agonist ivuxolimab. This rearrangement joins TRBV7-7 to TRBJ2-1, with D perhaps matching TRBD1 or TRBD2 (5 bases each). CDR3 sequence reads: CASSLVGVDEQFF. CDR3 DNA: TGTGCCAGCAGCTTAGTGGGGGTCGATGAGCAGTTCTTC.